The entry below describes one TCR beta chain. Its antigen is still unknown. No base quality values were provided; no much bigger clone lies one nucleotide off. The data are from a study of technical replicates of blood from a few donors (TCRdb year 2017). Library creation used the immunoSEQ multiplex PCR assay. In its TCRdb copy, this immuneACCESS table keeps in-frame sequences only and misses some clones. Where compared with another copy, unresolved V genes explain less than half of these, and the others have no known cause. The sample has about 100,000 clones on record, around 95% of them singletons. The ten biggest clones cover about 0.3% of the sample. Taken from cysteine to phenylalanine, the CDR3 has 17 residues. Only the CDR3 DNA stays, 51 bases, in frame from base 1. Here V drops 4 bases and J drops 6 bases, and the junction holds 13 bases not matched to any gene. Based on the germline V gene (reference sequence), the CDR1 and CDR2 sequences are SGHNT and YYREEE.

This receptor was taken from a human donor in good health. This sequence uses TRBV5-4 and TRBJ2-1, with 10 middle bases fitting TRBD2. The specimen sequenced was T cells isolated from PBMCs. DNA sequence: TGTGCCAGCAGCGCCGCGATTGGCCTAGCGGGAGCCAATGAGCAGTTCTTC. This sequence encodes CASSAAIGLAGANEQFF.